What follows are 18 T cell receptor beta chains derived from one specimen sequenced in a study of blood T cells in healthy people across ages. Primed by a sample-barcoded 5' primer and a J-beta primer mix, a second PCR proceeded for roughly 6 to 12 cycles. A single record per CDR3 protein comes from TCRdb applying MiXCR to the 5' RACE reads. This sample has 500,000 to 650,000 distinct CDR3 sequences, with roughly a quarter found just once. This same sample was also taken into another study, of T cells of mothers and their children.

Material: blood. The origin of the receptors is a boy between 2 and 10 years old in good health.

The rearrangement joins TRBV21-1 to TRBJ2-2; the table names TRBD1, a call not compared with the DNA. TRBV21-1 represents a pseudogene. The CDR3 sequence is 17 residues long. The DNA for the CDR3 is TGTGCCAGCATGGGGGGTGACAGGGATACTAACACCGGGGAGCTGTTTTTT. This sequence encodes CASMGGDRDTNTGELFF.

This clonotype was seen at least ten times. The chain employs TRBV27 and TRBJ1-1; D is possibly TRBD1 (5 bases). The CDR3 totals 15 residues. The V end was cut by 0 bases, the J end by 4 bases, with 12 bases between. Per the germline V gene, CDR1 is MNHEY and CDR2 is SMNVEV (reference sequence). The CDR3 coding sequence is TGTGCCAGCAGTTTATCCTACAATGGGGGCACTGAAGCTTTCTTT. This translates into CASSLSYNGGTEAFF.

This clonotype was seen a few times. This chain connects TRBV5-6 to TRBJ1-6, with D perhaps TRBD1 (5 bases). The CDR3 has 14 residues. CDR1 is SGHDT, CDR2 YYEEEE, per germline. Trimming cost V 0 bases and J 6 bases, with 7 bases left between them. The CDR3 region is CASSLGDLNSPLHF. DNA for the CDR3: TGTGCCAGCAGCTTGGGGGACCTTAATTCACCCCTCCACTTT.

This rearrangement joins TRBV10-3 to TRBJ2-1; 11 nucleotides line up with TRBD2. The junction had 8 bases not matched to a gene; V was cut back by 6 bases and J by 10 bases. Looked up from germline, CDR1 is ENHRY and CDR2 is SYGVKD. CDR3 size: 14 residues. The CDR3 sequence: CAIRPSGGPEEQFF. CDR3 in DNA: TGTGCCATCAGACCTAGCGGGGGGCCGGAGGAGCAGTTCTTC.

This clonotype turned up a few times. V is TRBV6-5 and J is TRBJ1-2; D is undetermined. Germline values: CDR1 MNHEY, CDR2 SVGAGI. V lost 10 bases to trimming and J lost 4 bases, with 10 bases between them. The CDR3 runs to 11 residues. CDR3 nucleotide sequence: TGTGCCACCGAAGGCGGCTATGGCTACACCTTC. Encoded protein: CATEGGYGYTF.

The chain carries TRBV10-3 and TRBJ2-5; 8 nucleotides match TRBD1. The V gene end was trimmed by 4 bases and the J gene end by 5 bases; junction bases not matched to a gene: 6. The CDR3 runs 14 residues. CDR1 and CDR2 (germline): ENHRY, SYGVKD. The CDR3 coding sequence is TGTGCCATCAGTGGGACAGGGTCGGGGGAGACCCAGTACTTC. Amino acid sequence: CAISGTGSGETQYF.

The V gene is TRBV6-6, the J gene TRBJ2-3; 8 bases fit TRBD2. V dropped 1 base and J dropped 0; count of bases not matched to a gene: 6. Germline CDR1 reads MNHNY; CDR2 reads SVGAGI (reference sequence). The CDR3 has 17 amino acids. The CDR3 protein is CASSYFGGGSSTDTQYF. DNA of the CDR3: TGTGCCAGCAGTTACTTCGGCGGGGGGAGTAGCACAGATACGCAGTATTTT.

This chain links TRBV29-1 with TRBJ2-5; D call uncertain. The J call is uncertain, as TRBJ2-1 better fits the DNA end. CDR3 length: 14 amino acids. CDR1 and CDR2 (germline): SQVTM, ANQGSEA. As DNA, the CDR3 is TGCAGCGTTGAAGGGGCCCTCGGTTTAAATGAGCAGTTCTTC. This codes for CSVEGALGLNEQFF.

In this sample, this clonotype turned up a few times. This chain uses TRBV6-2 or TRBV6-3 with TRBJ2-7, with D perhaps matching TRBD2 (6 bases). Trimming took off 6 bases at V and 6 bases at J, with 12 bases between the two ends. The CDR3 sequence is 12 residues long. Looked up from germline, CDR1 is MNHEY and CDR2 is SVGEGT. The CDR3 DNA reads as TGTGCCAGCAGGGAAGGGACTCTCGAGCAGTACTTC. Amino acid sequence: CASREGTLEQYF.

The genes are TRBV20-1 and TRBJ2-1; D not certain. V was pared by 0 bases and J by 6 bases, with 15 bases between. Germline V gives CDR1 DFQATT, CDR2 SNEGSKA (reference sequence). The length of the CDR3 is 15 residues. The CDR3 loop reads CSAREMGMSPNEQFF. CDR3 sequence (DNA): TGCAGTGCTAGAGAGATGGGAATGAGTCCCAATGAGCAGTTCTTC.

This clonotype was observed a few times. This rearrangement joins TRBV7-2 to TRBJ1-5; TRBD1 might be the D (6 bases). The CDR3 has 14 amino acids. Germline V gene lookup returns CDR1 SGHTA and CDR2 FQGNSA. The ends were cut back, 5 bases at V and 1 base at J, with 9 bases in the middle. The CDR3 DNA sequence: TGTGCCAGCAGCACAGGGACCAGCAATCAGCCCCAGCATTTT. Protein product: CASSTGTSNQPQHF.

The CDR3 DNA reads TGCAGTGCCGTGGGGGTAGCGGGTGGCTACACCTTC. Translating it yields CSAVGVAGGYTF. This chain links TRBV20-1 with TRBJ1-2, with TRBD1 as a possible D gene (5 bases). The ends were cut back, 6 bases at V and 7 bases at J, with 15 bases in the middle. Per the germline V gene, CDR1 is DFQATT and CDR2 is SNEGSKA (reference sequence). The CDR3 sequence is 12 residues long.

The rearrangement uses TRBV6-2 or TRBV6-3 and TRBJ1-1; TRBD1 matches at 9 bases. Germline trimming cut 7 bases from V and 0 bases from J; bases unmatched to any gene: 6. The CDR3 length is 15 residues. The germline CDR1 and CDR2 sequences are MNHEY and SVGEGT. CDR3 residues: CASNTDRGLNTEAFF. CDR3 coding DNA: TGTGCCAGCAATACGGACAGGGGATTGAACACTGAAGCTTTCTTT.

The CDR3 here is CSARGGGDEKLFF. CDR3 coding DNA: TGCAGTGCTAGGGGAGGTGGCGATGAAAAACTGTTTTTT. The V gene is TRBV20-1, the J gene TRBJ1-4; the D is unclear. The CDR3 consists of 13 residues. Per germline, CDR1 DFQATT and CDR2 SNEGSKA (reference sequence). Trimming removed 3 bases at V and 6 bases at J, with 11 bases between.

About this clonotype itself: At one boundary the junction diverges from the germline segment, which might be a read error. V usage is TRBV19 and J usage is TRBJ2-4, with D maybe TRBD2 (6 bases). Germline lookup yields CDR1 LNHDA and CDR2 SQIVND (reference sequence). CDR3 length: 11 amino acids. The CDR3 reads CASSTGVVVSF. The DNA of the CDR3 is TGTGCCAGTAGTACGGGAGTCGTGGTGTCCTTC.

V usage is TRBV3-1 and J usage is TRBJ1-2; no clear D. Germline loops: CDR1 LGHDT, CDR2 YNNKEL (reference sequence). CDR3 length equals 12 residues. V was trimmed by 5 bases and J by 6 bases, leaving 10 bases between them. In DNA, the CDR3 is TGTGCCAGCAGCGGGAAGACCCATGGCTACACCTTC. As protein: CASSGKTHGYTF.

In its sample, this clonotype was seen a few times. The chain carries TRBV10-3 and TRBJ2-7, with a weak D call TRBD2 (7 bases). The germline CDR1 and CDR2 sequences are ENHRY and SYGVKD. Trimming took off 10 bases at V and 3 bases at J, with 16 bases between the two ends. This CDR3 comprises 13 residues. The CDR3 loop reads CATTDRTSYEQYF. DNA of the CDR3: TGTGCCACTACCGACAGGACTAGCTACGAGCAGTACTTC.

Concerning this clonotype: A read error may account for a junction end that differs from germline. The chain employs TRBV11-1 and TRBJ2-5, with 8 nucleotides matching TRBD2. The CDR3 is 15 amino acids. CDR1 and CDR2 (germline): SGHAT, FQDESV (reference sequence). In DNA form, the CDR3 reads TGTGCCAGCAGCCCCGGACTAGCTCGAAGAGAGGCCCAGTACTTC. Its translation: CASSPGLARREAQYF.